One and the same sample provided the 16 T cell receptor beta chains below, sequenced in a study of blood T cell repertoires in COVID-19. The data were produced by immunoSEQ multiplex PCR, yet TCRdb's version contains in-frame clones alone and is incomplete. The repertoire includes approximately 400,000 clones, roughly four fifths of them detected once, and roughly 1.1% sits in the top ten. The sample comprised peripheral blood. The receptors stem from a human donor with acute or convalescent COVID-19. The donor label of this sample is uncertain.

The chain is built from TRBV9 and TRBJ2-1; D is undetermined. The CDR3 runs to 12 residues. Germline V gene data show CDR1 as SGDLS and CDR2 as YYNGEE. V was trimmed by 4 bases and J by 3 bases, leaving 5 bases between them. The CDR3 DNA follows: TGTGCCAGCAGCCCCAGCTACAATGAGCAGTTCTTC. Translating gives CASSPSYNEQFF.

This clone was recorded a few times. This chain connects TRBV21-1 to TRBJ2-2; the D segment call TRBD1 is taken from the table without a DNA check. TRBV21-1 is deemed a pseudogene. The CDR3 is 16 amino acids. For the CDR3, the DNA is TGTGCCAGCAGTTGGGCGCGGGACAGGATCACCGGGGAGCTGTTTTTT. This codes for CASSWARDRITGELFF.

The chain uses TRBV2 and TRBJ1-2; possible D gene TRBD1, 6 bases. This CDR3 contains 12 residues. Germline V gene sequence: CDR1 SNHLY, CDR2 FYNNEI. V shed 6 bases and J shed 6 bases, with 11 bases lying between them. CDR3 region: CASSATGNGYTF. The CDR3, as DNA: TGTGCCAGCAGCGCCACAGGGAATGGCTACACCTTC.

CDR3 protein: CASRLLPGRRSGNTIYF. For the CDR3, the DNA is TGCGCCAGCAGGCTCCTCCCGGGTAGGCGCTCTGGAAACACCATATATTTT. The genes are TRBV10-1 and TRBJ1-3, with unresolved D. Trimming took off 6 bases at V and 0 bases at J, with 18 bases between the two ends. CDR3 length: 17 amino acids. Germline assignment: CDR1 WNHNN and CDR2 SYGVQD (reference sequence).

The chain joins TRBV29-1 to TRBJ1-1; the D gene is possibly TRBD1 (6 bases). The V gene's germline CDR1 is SQVTM and CDR2 ANQGSEA. V lost 7 bases and J lost 4, with 13 bases in between. There are 12 residues in the CDR3. The CDR3 DNA reads as TGCAGCGCGACCAGGGGAATCACTGAAGCTTTCTTT. It is translated as CSATRGITEAFF.

The chain uses TRBV20-1 and TRBJ1-2; the D gene is possibly TRBD1 (6 bases). V was shortened by 3 bases and J by 7 bases, with 6 bases between the two germline ends. This CDR3 is built from 10 residues. Germline CDR1 is DFQATT and CDR2 is SNEGSKA (reference sequence). This chain's CDR3 is CSARGAGYTF. The CDR3 DNA reads as TGCAGTGCTAGGGGGGCTGGCTACACCTTC.

The genes are TRBV2 and TRBJ2-7, with 10 bases matching TRBD1. With V trimmed by 6 bases and J by 6 bases, 8 bases remained unmatched. The V gene's germline CDR1 is SNHLY and CDR2 FYNNEI. This CDR3 has 14 amino acids. The CDR3 coding sequence is TGTGCCAGCAGGGGACAGGGGTTAGGTAGCGAGCAGTACTTC. This translates into CASRGQGLGSEQYF.

The CDR3 DNA is TGTGCCAGTCGGACAGATTATGGCTACACCTTC. Translation: CASRTDYGYTF. The genes are TRBV19 and TRBJ1-2; a weak D match, TRBD1 (6 bases). The germline CDR1 and CDR2 sequences are LNHDA and SQIVND (reference sequence). The germline V and J ends were trimmed by 8 bases and 5 bases, with 9 bases remaining between them. The CDR3 is 11 amino acids.

The rearrangement uses TRBV7-2 and TRBJ1-1; D remains unclear. This CDR3 has 16 amino acids. CDR1 SGHTA and CDR2 FQGNSA come from the germline V gene. V lost 2 bases and J lost 0, with 13 bases in between. CDR3 residues: CASSLHPPRMNTEAFF. The CDR3 DNA reads TGTGCCAGCAGCTTACATCCCCCTAGAATGAACACTGAAGCTTTCTTT.

The rearrangement uses TRBV27 and TRBJ2-5; 7 nucleotides line up with TRBD2. Germline V CDR1 and CDR2: MNHEY, SMNVEV (reference sequence). This CDR3 spans 14 amino acids. V gave up 6 bases and J gave up 5 bases; unmatched junction bases: 9. The CDR3 sequence is CASRQTSFDETQYF. DNA of the CDR3: TGTGCCAGCAGACAGACTAGCTTCGACGAGACCCAGTACTTC.

The genes are TRBV9 and TRBJ1-3; D not resolved. The CDR3 contains 20 residues. Trimming took 4 bases from V and 0 from J, leaving 26 bases between them. In germline, CDR1 is SGDLS, CDR2 YYNGEE. The CDR3: CASSSTRLSPSKSSGNTIYF. The CDR3 bases are TGTGCCAGCAGCTCGACACGATTATCCCCCTCGAAGAGCTCTGGAAACACCATATATTTT.

CDR3 coding DNA: TGTGCCAGCAGTGAACGGAGCGGGGGTAGCACAGATACGCAGTATTTT. The encoded protein is CASSERSGGSTDTQYF. The genes are TRBV2 and TRBJ2-3; TRBD2 agrees at 8 bases. V lost 2 bases to trimming and J lost 0 bases; unmatched junction nucleotides: 4. CDR3 length: 16 amino acids. The V gene's germline CDR1 is SNHLY and CDR2 FYNNEI.

The V gene is TRBV19, the J gene TRBJ1-5, with 9 bases matching TRBD1. Trimming at V came to 6 bases and at J to 0 bases, leaving 9 bases not matched to a gene. Per germline, CDR1 LNHDA and CDR2 SQIVND (reference sequence). This CDR3 region has 17 residues. For the CDR3, the DNA is TGTGCCAGTAGGTCGGGACAGGGAACTTATAGCAATCAGCCCCAGCATTTT. Translating gives CASRSGQGTYSNQPQHF.

This chain joins TRBV6-5 and TRBJ2-1, with 7 bases identical to TRBD2. The CDR3 totals 11 residues. V trimming: 7 bases; J trimming: 11 bases; junction bases outside the gene matches: 5. Germline assignment: CDR1 MNHEY and CDR2 SVGAGI. This CDR3 reads CASKLLAKQFF. The CDR3 nucleotides read TGTGCCAGCAAATTACTAGCGAAGCAGTTCTTC.

This clone was counted between two and nine times. This chain connects TRBV3-1 (or the pseudogene TRBV3-2) to TRBJ2-7, with 7 positions matching TRBD1. This CDR3 is 15 amino acids long. The V gene end was trimmed by 1 base and the J gene end by 2 bases; junction bases not matched to a gene: 5. Germline CDR1 reads LGHDT; CDR2 reads YNNKEL (reference sequence). The CDR3 sequence is CASSQGAGGPYEQYF. The CDR3 DNA is TGTGCCAGCAGCCAAGGAGCAGGGGGACCCTACGAGCAGTACTTC.

This rearrangement joins TRBV6-5 to TRBJ1-4; D unclear. CDR1 and CDR2 (germline): MNHEY, SVGAGI. V was pared by 0 bases and J by 8 bases, with 10 bases between. This CDR3 spans 14 amino acids. The CDR3 nucleotides are TGTGCCAGCAGTTACTCACGGTCTTCCGAAAAACTGTTTTTT. Amino acids: CASSYSRSSEKLFF.